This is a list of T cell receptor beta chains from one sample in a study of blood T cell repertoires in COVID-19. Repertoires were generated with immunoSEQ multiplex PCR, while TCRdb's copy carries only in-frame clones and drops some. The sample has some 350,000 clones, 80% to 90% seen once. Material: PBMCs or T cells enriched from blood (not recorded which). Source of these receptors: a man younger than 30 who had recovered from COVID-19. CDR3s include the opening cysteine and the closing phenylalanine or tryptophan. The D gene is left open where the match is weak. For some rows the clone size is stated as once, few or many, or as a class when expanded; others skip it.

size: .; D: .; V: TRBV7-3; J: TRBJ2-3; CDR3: CASSLTALGDTQYF; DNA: TGTGCCAGCAGCTTAACGGCCCTTGGAGATACGCAGTATTTT
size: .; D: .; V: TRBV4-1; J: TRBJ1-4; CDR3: CASSRVGYNEKLFF; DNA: TGCGCCAGCAGCCGGGTCGGGTATAATGAAAAACTGTTTTTT
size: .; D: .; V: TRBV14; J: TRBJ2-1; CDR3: CASSQDGQGTYNEQFF; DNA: TGTGCCAGCAGCCAAGATGGCCAGGGAACTTACAATGAGCAGTTCTTC
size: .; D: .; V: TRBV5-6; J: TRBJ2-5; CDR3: CASSLEGSQYF; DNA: TGTGCCAGCAGCTTGGAGGGGTCCCAGTACTTC
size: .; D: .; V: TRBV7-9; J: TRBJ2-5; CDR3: CASTSQWGQGEETQYF; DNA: TGTGCCAGCACCTCGCAATGGGGGCAGGGAGAAGAGACCCAGTACTTC
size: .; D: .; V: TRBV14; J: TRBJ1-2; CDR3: CASSHLPQGRGYTF; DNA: TGTGCCAGCAGCCATTTACCACAGGGACGTGGCTACACCTTC
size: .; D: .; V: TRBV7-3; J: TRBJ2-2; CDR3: CASSFSNTGELFF; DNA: TGTGCCAGCAGCTTCTCGAACACCGGGGAGCTGTTTTTT
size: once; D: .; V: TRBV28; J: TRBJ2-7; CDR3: CASSLSDEQYF; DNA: TGTGCCAGCAGTTTATCAGACGAGCAGTACTTC
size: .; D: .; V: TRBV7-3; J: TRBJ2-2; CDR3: CASSPHGGGQGTGELFF; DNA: TGTGCCAGCAGCCCCCACGGGGGGGGACAGGGTACCGGGGAGCTGTTTTTT
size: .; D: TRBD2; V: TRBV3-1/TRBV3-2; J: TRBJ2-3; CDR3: CASSPFSGGPTDTQYF; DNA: TGTGCCAGCAGCCCTTTTTCGGGGGGACCCACAGATACGCAGTATTTT
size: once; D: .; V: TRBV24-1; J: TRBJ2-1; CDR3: CATSDSGVYNEQFF; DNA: TGTGCCACCAGTGATTCAGGGGTCTACAATGAGCAGTTCTTC
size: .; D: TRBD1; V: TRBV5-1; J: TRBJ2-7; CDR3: CASSFDLTGPYEQYF; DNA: TGCGCCAGCAGCTTCGACTTGACAGGGCCCTACGAGCAGTACTTC
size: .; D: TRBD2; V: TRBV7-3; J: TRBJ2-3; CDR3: CASSLAGADTQYF; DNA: TGTGCCAGCAGCCTCGCGGGAGCAGATACGCAGTATTTT
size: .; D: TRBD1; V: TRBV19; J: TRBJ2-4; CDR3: CASSLRTGETVAKNIQYF; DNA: TGTGCCAGTAGTCTCCGGACAGGGGAAACCGTAGCCAAAAACATTCAGTACTTC
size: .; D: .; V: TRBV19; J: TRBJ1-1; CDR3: CASTPARANTEAFF; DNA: TGTGCCAGTACCCCCGCCAGGGCGAACACTGAAGCTTTCTTT
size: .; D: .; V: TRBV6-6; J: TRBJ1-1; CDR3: CASSRADSRIEPLEAFF; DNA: TGTGCCAGCAGTCGGGCGGACAGCCGAATAGAACCACTTGAAGCTTTCTTT
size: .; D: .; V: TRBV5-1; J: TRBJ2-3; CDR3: CASSRTYSGGKDTQYF; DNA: TGCGCCAGCAGCCGAACTTATTCAGGAGGCAAGGATACGCAGTATTTT
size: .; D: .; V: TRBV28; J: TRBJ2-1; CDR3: CASTNHGRGEQFF; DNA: TGTGCCAGTACAAACCACGGAAGAGGTGAGCAGTTCTTC
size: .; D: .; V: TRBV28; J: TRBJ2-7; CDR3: CASSLYGAGIYEQYF; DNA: TGTGCCAGCAGTTTATATGGGGCAGGTATATACGAGCAGTACTTC
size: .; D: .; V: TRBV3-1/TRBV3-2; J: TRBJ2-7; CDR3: CASSPSWRVVSYEQYF; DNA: TGTGCCAGCAGCCCGAGCTGGCGGGTAGTCTCCTACGAGCAGTACTTC
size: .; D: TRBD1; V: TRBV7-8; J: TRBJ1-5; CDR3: CASSLSGQSNQPQHF; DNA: TGTGCCAGCAGCTTATCGGGACAGAGCAATCAGCCCCAGCATTTT
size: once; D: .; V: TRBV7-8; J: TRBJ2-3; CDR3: CASSLRLDTQYF; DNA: TGTGCCAGCAGCTTACGACTGGATACGCAGTATTTT
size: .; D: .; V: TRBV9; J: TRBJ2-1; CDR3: CASSLGLEQFF; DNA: TGTGCCAGCAGCTTGGGCCTCGAGCAGTTCTTC
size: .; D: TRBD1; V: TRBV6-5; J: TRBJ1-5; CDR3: CASRTGGSNQPQHF; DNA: TGTGCCAGCAGGACAGGGGGGAGCAATCAGCCCCAGCATTTT
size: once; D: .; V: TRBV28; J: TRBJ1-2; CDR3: CASSYPGENYGYTF; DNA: TGTGCCAGCAGTTACCCAGGGGAGAACTATGGCTACACCTTC
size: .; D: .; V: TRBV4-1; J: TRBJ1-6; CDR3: CASSQDGARGYNSPLHF; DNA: TGCGCCAGCAGCCAAGATGGCGCCCGCGGGTATAATTCACCCCTCCACTTT